This T cell receptor (beta chain) was identified in a study of blood T cells in healthy people across ages. PCR was performed a second time for roughly 7 to 11 cycles using a sample-barcoded 5' primer and a J-beta primer mix. MiXCR, run by TCRdb on the 5' RACE reads, gives a single entry per CDR3 protein. This sample has around 900,000 distinct CDR3 sequences, with about 30% found just once. CDR1 is ENHRY and CDR2 is SYGVKD in the germline V gene. J lost 1 base, V lost 6 bases, and 8 bases had no gene match. This CDR3 spans 15 amino acids. Collection of 8.5 to 10 milliliters of peripheral blood was performed for each donor. A minimum of 6 million PBMCs was isolated per sample. Total RNA, at least 6 micrograms per sample, came from PBMCs. This clonotype was counted a few times.

This TCR was recovered from a woman aged 80 or over in good health. Sequencing was done on a sample of blood. The rearrangement links TRBV10-3 to TRBJ2-5, with 7 bases aligning to TRBD2. In DNA, the CDR3 is TGTGCCATCAGCGCCGGGACTAACGGCCAAGAGACCCAGTACTTC. It is translated as CAISAGTNGQETQYF.